This is a list of T cell receptor beta chains from one sample in a study of blood T cell repertoires in COVID-19. Clones were read by immunoSEQ multiplex PCR, and TCRdb kept only the in-frame ones, dropping some. The table shows tens of thousands of clones, with roughly 90% occurring only once. Sequencing was carried out using peripheral blood. The source is a man aged 60-69 years with acute or convalescent COVID-19. Each CDR3 is given with its conserved first and last residue. The D gene is left open where the match is weak. Size is stated for part of the rows, as once, few or many counts, or as a class when the clone is expanded.

>.|TRBV5-1|TRBJ1-1|TRBD1
TGCGCCAGCAGCAGGATCGGGACAGGGGTTACTGAAGCTTTCTTT
CASSRIGTGVTEAFF
>.|TRBV19|TRBJ2-2|.
TGTGCCAGTAACAGGGAAGTAGGCGGGGAGCTGTTTTTT
CASNREVGGELFF
>.|TRBV18|TRBJ1-2|.
TGTGCCAGCTCACCACTTAATGTCCGCCCGGGGGTCTATGGCTACACCTTC
CASSPLNVRPGVYGYTF
>.|TRBV19|TRBJ2-1|.
TGTGCCAGTTCACAGGGTACCCTCATCAACAATGAGCAGTTCTTC
CASSQGTLINNEQFF
>.|TRBV5-6|TRBJ1-4|.
TGTGCCAGCAGCTTGGAAGGGACAAATGAAAAACTGTTTTTT
CASSLEGTNEKLFF
>few|TRBV6-1|TRBJ1-2|TRBD1
TGTGCCAGCAGTGAAAGGGCAGGGGGCGCGCGTTACGGCTATGGCTACACCTTC
CASSERAGGARYGYGYTF
>.|TRBV24-1|TRBJ1-1|TRBD1
TGTGCCACCAGTGATACGGGACAGGGTGGAACTGAAGCTTTCTTT
CATSDTGQGGTEAFF
>.|TRBV29-1|TRBJ1-1|.
TGCAGCGTTTTTTCTAAGATCAACACTGAAGCTTTCTTT
CSVFSKINTEAFF
>.|TRBV20-1|TRBJ1-1|.
TGCAGTGCTAGTGTCAGGGTGGACACTGAAGCTTTCTTT
CSASVRVDTEAFF
>.|TRBV6-5|TRBJ1-3|.
TGTGCCAGCAGGCGAGGGGGTGGAAACACCATATATTTT
CASRRGGGNTIYF
>.|TRBV9|TRBJ1-2|TRBD1
TGTGCCAGCAGCGTAACAGGGGTTGGCTACACCTTC
CASSVTGVGYTF
>.|TRBV5-6|TRBJ1-4|.
TGTGCCAGCAGCCGGGAGGGCCTGTCTAATGAAAAACTGTTTTTT
CASSREGLSNEKLFF
>.|TRBV5-1|TRBJ2-3|.
TGCGCCAGCAGCTTGGGCGGGACCGGGGATACGCAGTATTTT
CASSLGGTGDTQYF
>.|TRBV5-8|TRBJ1-5|.
TGTGCCAGCAGCTTGGACTTGGCAGGGCCACAGCCCCAGCATTTT
CASSLDLAGPQPQHF
>.|TRBV19|TRBJ1-5|.
TGTGCCAGTAGGGGCAGGGGAAATCAGCCCCAGCATTTT
CASRGRGNQPQHF
>few|TRBV6-5|TRBJ1-3|.
TGTGCCAGCTCAGGTGGGGCGGCAGGAAACACCATATATTTT
CASSGGAAGNTIYF
>.|TRBV3-1/TRBV3-2|TRBJ1-5|TRBD1
TGTGCCAGCAGCCAAGGGACAGGGGGCTATCAGCCCCAGCATTTT
CASSQGTGGYQPQHF
>.|TRBV3-1/TRBV3-2|TRBJ2-7|.
TGTGCCAGCAGACTGACAGTCAACTCCTACGAGCAGTACTTC
CASRLTVNSYEQYF
>.|TRBV3-1/TRBV3-2|TRBJ1-2|.
TGTGCCAGCAGCCATCTGGAGCGGGGCTACACCTTC
CASSHLERGYTF
>.|TRBV6-6|TRBJ2-3|.
TGTGCCAGCAGTCAGGGGTGGGGCACGCAGTATTTT
CASSQGWGTQYF
>medium-sized|TRBV10-1|TRBJ2-2|TRBD1
TGCGCCAGCAGTGACCGGGACAGGGGGCCCGGGGAGCTGTTTTTT
CASSDRDRGPGELFF
>.|TRBV7-8|TRBJ2-1|TRBD1
TGTGCCAGCAGCAAACCGGGACAGGAGTACAATGAGCAGTTCTTC
CASSKPGQEYNEQFF
>.|TRBV7-6|TRBJ1-2|.
TGTGCCAGCAGCCCGGGGTTAGGCTATGGCTACACCTTC
CASSPGLGYGYTF
>.|TRBV19|TRBJ2-1|TRBD1
TGTGCCAGTAACTCCGGGACAGGGATCTACAATGAGCAGTTCTTC
CASNSGTGIYNEQFF
>.|TRBV7-6|TRBJ2-5|.
TGTGCCAGCAGCTTAGGGACAGCACAAGAGACCCAGTACTTC
CASSLGTAQETQYF
>.|TRBV4-1|TRBJ2-1|TRBD2
TGCGCCAGCAGCCAGGGGGGGGACGCCGCACCCTCCTACAATGAGCAGTTCTTC
CASSQGGDAAPSYNEQFF
>.|TRBV6-5|TRBJ2-2|.
TGTGCCAGCAGTTACTCGAGGGGGGGCCTCGGCGGGGAGCTGTTTTTT
CASSYSRGGLGGELFF
>.|TRBV24-1|TRBJ1-2|TRBD1
TGTGCCACCAGTGATCCCAAAGACAGGGGCCAGAACTATGGCTACACCTTC
CATSDPKDRGQNYGYTF
>.|TRBV2|TRBJ1-4|.
TGTGCCAGCAGCAGGGCCCCTGATGAAAAACTGTTTTTT
CASSRAPDEKLFF
>.|TRBV20-1|TRBJ1-1|.
TGCAGTGCTATCGAGTTGACTGAAGCTTTCTTT
CSAIELTEAFF
>.|TRBV3-1/TRBV3-2|TRBJ2-5|.
TGTGCCAGCAGCCACGCGGGACAGTGGGAGACCCAGTACTTC
CASSHAGQWETQYF